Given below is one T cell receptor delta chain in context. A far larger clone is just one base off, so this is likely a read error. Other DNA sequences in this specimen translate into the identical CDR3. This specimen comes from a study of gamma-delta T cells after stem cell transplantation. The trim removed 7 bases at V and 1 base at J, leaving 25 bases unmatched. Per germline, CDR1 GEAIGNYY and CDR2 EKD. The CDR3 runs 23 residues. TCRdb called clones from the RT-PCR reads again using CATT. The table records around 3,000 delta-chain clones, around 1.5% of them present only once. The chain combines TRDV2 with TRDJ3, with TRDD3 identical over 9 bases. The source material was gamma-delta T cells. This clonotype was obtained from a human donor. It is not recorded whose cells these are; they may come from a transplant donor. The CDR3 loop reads CACDPTLTGGSSSYSWDTRQMFF. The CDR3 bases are TGTGCCTGCGACCCGACTCTAACTGGGGGAAGCTCCTCCTATTCCTGGGACACCCGACAGATGTTTTTC.